The rows below give T cell receptor beta chains drawn from one sample of a study of response to subunit inactivated influenza vaccine. TCRdb re-called the RT-PCR reads through MiXCR, storing one row per CDR3 protein. The table records about 780,000 distinct CDR3 sequences, around a sixth of them present only once. The material was PBMCs from blood, obtained less than 6 days after vaccination. The source of these receptors is a man in his fifties or sixties who received an inactivated influenza vaccine. Both conserved end residues are part of each CDR3. Each record gives: D gene, clone size, V gene, J gene, CDR3 protein, CDR3 DNA. D genes are given only for firm matches. Clone size is not always given. Where it is, it says once, few, many or a class for expanded clones.

>TRBD2|few|TRBV20-1|TRBJ2-1
CSARGPLAGGISSYNEQFF
TGCAGTGCTAGGGGCCCTCTAGCGGGAGGGATTAGCTCCTACAATGAGCAGTTCTTC
>.|.|TRBV3-1|TRBJ1-2
CASSQEVESYGYTF
TGTGCCAGCAGCCAAGAGGTGGAGAGCTATGGCTACACCTTC
>TRBD1|.|TRBV28|TRBJ2-3
CASRQGAGTQYF
TGTGCCAGCAGGCAGGGGGCGGGTACGCAGTATTTT
>.|few|TRBV24-1|TRBJ2-2
CATSAGALGSGELFF
TGTGCCACCAGTGCAGGGGCCTTAGGTTCCGGGGAGCTGTTTTTT
>TRBD2|few|TRBV5-1|TRBJ2-1
CASSLVVAGYEQFF
TGCGCCAGCAGCTTGGTGGTAGCGGGATATGAGCAGTTCTTC
>.|.|TRBV6-5|TRBJ2-5
CASSYSGGLLETQYF
TGTGCCAGCAGTTACTCTGGGGGATTGTTAGAGACCCAGTACTTC
>TRBD2|many|TRBV4-3|TRBJ2-3
CASSVTSGDTQYF
TGCGCCAGCAGCGTGACTAGCGGAGATACGCAGTATTTT
>TRBD1|.|TRBV5-1|TRBJ2-2
CASSPRTGFTGELFF
TGCGCCAGCAGCCCGCGGACAGGGTTTACCGGGGAGCTGTTTTTT
>TRBD1|.|TRBV29-1|TRBJ2-3
CSVEGHRGADTQYF
TGCAGCGTTGAAGGTCACAGGGGCGCTGATACGCAGTATTTT
>TRBD1|few|TRBV7-9|TRBJ1-2
CASSLGRQGAYGYTF
TGTGCCAGCAGCTTAGGGAGACAGGGGGCCTATGGCTACACCTTC
>.|few|TRBV20-1|TRBJ2-6
CSAIPSGANVLTF
TGCAGTGCTATACCCTCTGGGGCCAACGTCCTGACTTTC
>.|.|TRBV29-1|TRBJ2-3
CSVAGYPSTDTQYF
TGCAGCGTGGCGGGGTATCCTAGCACAGATACGCAGTATTTT
>TRBD2|.|TRBV12-3/TRBV12-4|TRBJ2-1
CASDQRGGNEQFF
TGTGCCAGCGACCAGCGGGGGGGAAATGAGCAGTTCTTC
>TRBD1|.|TRBV3-1|TRBJ1-5
CASSFGQGRQPQHF
TGTGCCAGCAGCTTCGGACAGGGGAGACAGCCCCAGCATTTT
>TRBD1|.|TRBV5-1|TRBJ1-4
CASSTGTGESGLFF
TGCGCCAGCAGCACCGGGACAGGGGAGTCCGGACTGTTTTTT
>.|few|TRBV7-2|TRBJ2-7
CASRGPVGGPYEQYF
TGTGCCAGCAGGGGGCCCGTGGGGGGGCCGTACGAGCAGTACTTC